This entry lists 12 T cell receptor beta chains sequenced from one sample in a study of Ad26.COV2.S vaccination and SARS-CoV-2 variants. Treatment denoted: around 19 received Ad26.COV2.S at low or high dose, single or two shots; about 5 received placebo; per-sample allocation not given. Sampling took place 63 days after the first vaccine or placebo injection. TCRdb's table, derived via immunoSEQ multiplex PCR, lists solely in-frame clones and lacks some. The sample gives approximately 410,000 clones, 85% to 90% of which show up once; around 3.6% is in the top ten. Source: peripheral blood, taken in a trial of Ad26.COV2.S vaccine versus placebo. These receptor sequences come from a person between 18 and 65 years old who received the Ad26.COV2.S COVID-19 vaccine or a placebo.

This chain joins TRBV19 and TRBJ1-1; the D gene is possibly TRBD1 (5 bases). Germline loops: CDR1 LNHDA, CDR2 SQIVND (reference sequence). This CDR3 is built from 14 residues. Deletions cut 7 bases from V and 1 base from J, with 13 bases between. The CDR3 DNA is TGTGCCAGTACCCGACAGTACCCGAACACTGAAGCTTTCTTT. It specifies CASTRQYPNTEAFF.

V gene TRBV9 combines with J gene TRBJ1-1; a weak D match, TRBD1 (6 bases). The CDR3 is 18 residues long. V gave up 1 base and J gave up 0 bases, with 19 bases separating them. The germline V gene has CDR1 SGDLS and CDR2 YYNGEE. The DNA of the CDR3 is TGTGCCAGCAGCGTAAATCCGTCTGGACAGCTGCTGAACACTGAAGCTTTCTTT. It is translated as CASSVNPSGQLLNTEAFF.

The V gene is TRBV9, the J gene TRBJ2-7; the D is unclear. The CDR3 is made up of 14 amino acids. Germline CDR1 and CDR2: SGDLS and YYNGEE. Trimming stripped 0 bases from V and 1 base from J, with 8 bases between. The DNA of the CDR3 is TGTGCCAGCAGCGTAGGCTCAGAGTCCTACGAGCAGTACTTC. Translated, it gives CASSVGSESYEQYF.

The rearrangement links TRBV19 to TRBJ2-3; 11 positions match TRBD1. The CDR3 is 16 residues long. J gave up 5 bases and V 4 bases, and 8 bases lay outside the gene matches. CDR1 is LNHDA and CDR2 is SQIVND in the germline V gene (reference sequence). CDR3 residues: CASSNPGQGGGDTQYF. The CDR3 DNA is TGTGCCAGTAGTAACCCGGGACAGGGGGGGGGAGATACGCAGTATTTT.

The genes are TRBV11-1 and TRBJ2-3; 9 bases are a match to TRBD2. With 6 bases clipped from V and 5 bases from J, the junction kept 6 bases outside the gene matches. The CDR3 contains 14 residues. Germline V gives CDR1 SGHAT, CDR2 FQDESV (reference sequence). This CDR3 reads CASRSGGGVDTQYF. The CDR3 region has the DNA TGTGCCAGCAGATCGGGCGGGGGGGTAGATACGCAGTATTTT. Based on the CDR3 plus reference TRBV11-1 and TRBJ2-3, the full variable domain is EAEVAQSPRYKITEKSQAVAFWCDPISGHATLYWYRQILGQGPELLVQFQDESVVDDSQLPKDRFSAERLKGVDSTLKIQPAELGDSAMYLCASRSGGGVDTQYFGPGTRLTVL.

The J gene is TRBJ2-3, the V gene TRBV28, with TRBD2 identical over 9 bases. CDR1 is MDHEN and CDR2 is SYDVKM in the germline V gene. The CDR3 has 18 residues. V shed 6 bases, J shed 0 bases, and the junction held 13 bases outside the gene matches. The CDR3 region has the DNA TGTGCCAGCAGACCATACTATAGCGGGGGCCTGAGCACAGATACGCAGTATTTT. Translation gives CASRPYYSGGLSTDTQYF.

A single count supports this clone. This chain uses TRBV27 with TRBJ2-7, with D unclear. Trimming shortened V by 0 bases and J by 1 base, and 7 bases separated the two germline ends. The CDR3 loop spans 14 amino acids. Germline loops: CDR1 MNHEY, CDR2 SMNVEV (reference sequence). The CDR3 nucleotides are TGTGCCAGCAGTTTATCGATCCAGTCCTACGAGCAGTACTTC. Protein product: CASSLSIQSYEQYF.

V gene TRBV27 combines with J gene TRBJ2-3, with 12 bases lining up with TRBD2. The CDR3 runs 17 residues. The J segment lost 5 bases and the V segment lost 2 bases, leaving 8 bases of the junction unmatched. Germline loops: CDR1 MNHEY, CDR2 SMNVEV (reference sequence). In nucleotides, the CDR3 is TGTGCCAGCAGTTTACTAACTAGCGGGGGGTGGGGAGATACGCAGTATTTT. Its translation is CASSLLTSGGWGDTQYF.

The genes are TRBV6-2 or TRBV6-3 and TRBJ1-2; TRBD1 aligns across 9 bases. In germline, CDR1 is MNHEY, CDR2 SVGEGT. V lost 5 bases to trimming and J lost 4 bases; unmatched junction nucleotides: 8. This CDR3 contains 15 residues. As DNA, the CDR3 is TGTGCCAGCAGTAACCTCCGGGACAGGGTCTATGGCTACACCTTC. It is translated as CASSNLRDRVYGYTF.

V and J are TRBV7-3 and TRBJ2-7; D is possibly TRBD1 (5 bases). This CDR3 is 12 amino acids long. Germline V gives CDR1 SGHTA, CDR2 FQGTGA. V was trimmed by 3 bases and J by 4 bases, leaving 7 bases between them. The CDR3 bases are TGTGCCAGCAGCTTGTCAGGGTACGAGCAGTACTTC. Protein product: CASSLSGYEQYF.

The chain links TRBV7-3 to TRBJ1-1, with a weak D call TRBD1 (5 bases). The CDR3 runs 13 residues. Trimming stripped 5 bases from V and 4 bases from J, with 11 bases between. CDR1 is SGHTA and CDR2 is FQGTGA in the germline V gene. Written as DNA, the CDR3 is TGTGCCAGCAGCAGCTCTGGGGGCACTGAAGCTTTCTTT. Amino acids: CASSSSGGTEAFF.

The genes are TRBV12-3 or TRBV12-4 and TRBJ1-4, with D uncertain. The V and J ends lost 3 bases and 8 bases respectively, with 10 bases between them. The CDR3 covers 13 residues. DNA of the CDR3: TGTGCCAGCAGTTTCGAGGCGGGGGAAAAACTGTTTTTT. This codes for CASSFEAGEKLFF.